This paragraph reports one T cell receptor beta chain. A Seattle source enrolled patients during active infection and followed them longitudinally. Germline-derived CDR1 and CDR2 are DFQATT and SNEGSKA (reference sequence). CDR3 length: 14 amino acids. Deletions cut 3 bases from V and 6 bases from J, with 16 bases between. The sample is drawn from a study of blood T cell repertoires in COVID-19. Study overall: Samples of COVID-19 (acute and convalescent) were obtained from the United States, Italy and Spain.

Here immunoSEQ multiplex PCR was the method, and the copy in TCRdb shows in-frame clones only, minus some. Of 250,000 to 300,000 clones in the sample, about 88% were seen once. The rearrangement uses TRBV20-1 and TRBJ2-3, with TRBD2 as a possible D gene (6 bases). Sequencing was done on a sample of peripheral blood. This clonotype was sampled from a woman in her fifties or sixties with COVID-19, enrolled during active disease. CDR3 in amino acids: CSASLRERWDTQYF. The CDR3 region has the DNA TGCAGTGCTAGTTTGCGGGAAAGATGGGATACGCAGTATTTT.